Reported below is one T cell receptor beta chain. Produced via immunoSEQ multiplex PCR; TCRdb's table is partial and in-frame only. This table has approximately 85,000 clones, around four fifths appearing once. Trimming removed 4 bases at V and 2 bases at J, with 20 bases between. The CDR3 contains 17 residues. CDR1 is LGHDT and CDR2 is YNNKEL in the germline V gene (reference sequence). This sample is part of a study of blood T cell repertoires in COVID-19. Study-wide background: Samples of COVID-19 (acute and convalescent) were obtained from the United States, Italy and Spain.

The chain employs TRBV3-1 (or the pseudogene TRBV3-2) and TRBJ1-1; D perhaps matches TRBD1 (6 bases). The material sequenced was peripheral blood. The TCR sequence derives from a human donor in a cohort sampled during active COVID-19. Here the CDR3 reads CASSPQAGGASNTEAFF. DNA for the CDR3: TGTGCCAGCAGCCCCCAGGCGGGGGGGGCATCTAACACTGAAGCTTTCTTT.